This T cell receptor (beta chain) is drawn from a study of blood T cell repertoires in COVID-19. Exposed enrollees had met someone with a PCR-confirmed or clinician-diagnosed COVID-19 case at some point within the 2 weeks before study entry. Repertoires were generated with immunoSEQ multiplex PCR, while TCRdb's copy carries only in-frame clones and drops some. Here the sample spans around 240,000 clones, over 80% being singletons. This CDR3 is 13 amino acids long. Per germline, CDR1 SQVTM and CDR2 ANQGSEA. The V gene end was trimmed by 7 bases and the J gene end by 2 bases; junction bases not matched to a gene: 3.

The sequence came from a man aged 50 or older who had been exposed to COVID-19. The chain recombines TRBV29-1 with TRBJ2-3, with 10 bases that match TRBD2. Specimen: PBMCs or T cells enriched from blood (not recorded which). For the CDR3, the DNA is TGCAGCGCCGGGACTAGCGCCACAGATACGCAGTATTTT. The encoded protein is CSAGTSATDTQYF.